A selection of T cell receptor beta chains follows, all from one sample in a study of shared clonotypes between healthy human individuals. The table came from immunoSEQ multiplex PCR; TCRdb's copy has only in-frame clones and leaves some out. The sample consists of 780,000 or so clones, 72% of them appearing once. The sample consisted of memory CD4+ T cells sorted from blood. Receptor source: a young woman in good health. CDR3s include the opening cysteine and the closing phenylalanine or tryptophan.

v_call cdr3_aa
TRBV18 CASSPDRGREGQDEQFF
TRBV6-5 CASSRDINTGELFF
TRBV27 CASSYFGSGANVLTF
TRBV7-2 CASSLALSADTQYF
TRBV10-3 CATTWQETQYF
TRBV18 CASSPLEGVQYF
TRBV5-1 CASSIQGLAAGNTIYF
TRBV30 CAWGDSLNLYGYTF
TRBV7-9 CASSLAPIGGGHQPQHF
TRBV9 CASSANPGTSAGGVTDTQYF
TRBV5-1 CASSLALSSGANVLTF
TRBV5-4 CASSPGLNSYEQYF
TRBV28 CASSFAGQYEQFF
TRBV7-3 CASSEDGSSYNEQFF
TRBV19 CASSIELAGEVRSYEQYF
TRBV9 CASSGTSGSYNEQFF
TRBV4-1 CASSRDGTSPEAFF
TRBV5-4 CASSLEGRMVYGYTF
TRBV19 CASSATLDRGEKLFF
TRBV5-4 CASSLWTSGRGGEQYF
TRBV7-2 CASSRNVLSIEGTQYF
TRBV7-2 CASSSNRGQSGYTF
TRBV7-6 CASSPTGEGAQYF
TRBV5-1 CASSFHGEETQYF
TRBV5-6 CASSLSPGPISYEQYF
TRBV28 CASSSGTFAGDTQYF
TRBV11-2 CASSPRQPPYEQYF
TRBV30 CAWSVQGPDNTGELFF
TRBV2 CATHRDLGETQYF
TRBV7-9 CASSLGGQGDETQYF
TRBV5-1 CASRDIAGGSTDTQYF
TRBV28 CASRPGLGYGYTF
TRBV10-3 CAISEGQAGEKLFF
TRBV14 CASSQDATAEQFF
TRBV7-8 CASSPRGLSGANVLTF
TRBV19 CASSILAGAGDTQYF
TRBV6-5 CASSYSGTGGFAEQFF
TRBV6-1 CASSEIAGGYEQFF
TRBV2 CASSALQGYTEAFF
TRBV11-1 CASSHGTSNTGELFF
TRBV5-1 CASSRGLAAYEQYF
TRBV28 CATHGPLAGGGEQYF